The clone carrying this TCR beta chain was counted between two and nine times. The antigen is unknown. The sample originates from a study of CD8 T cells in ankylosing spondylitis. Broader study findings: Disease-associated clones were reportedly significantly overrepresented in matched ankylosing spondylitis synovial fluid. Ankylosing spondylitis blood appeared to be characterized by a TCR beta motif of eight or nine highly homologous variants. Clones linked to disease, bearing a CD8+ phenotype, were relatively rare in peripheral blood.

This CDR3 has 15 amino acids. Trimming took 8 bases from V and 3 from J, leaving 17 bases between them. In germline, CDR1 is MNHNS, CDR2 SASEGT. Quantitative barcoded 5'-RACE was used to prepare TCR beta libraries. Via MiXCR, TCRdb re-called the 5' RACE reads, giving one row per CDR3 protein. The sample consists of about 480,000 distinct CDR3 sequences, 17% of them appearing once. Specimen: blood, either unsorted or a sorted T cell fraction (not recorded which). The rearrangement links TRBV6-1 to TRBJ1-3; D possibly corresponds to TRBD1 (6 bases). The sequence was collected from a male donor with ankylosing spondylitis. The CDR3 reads CASGEQGPSGNTIYF. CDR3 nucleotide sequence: TGTGCCAGCGGGGAGCAGGGGCCTAGTGGAAACACCATATATTTT.